These T cell receptor beta chains were read from a single sample in a study of identical twins. TCRdb redid the calling of the 5' RACE reads with MiXCR, one entry per CDR3 protein. Of approximately 620,000 distinct CDR3 sequences in the sample, less than 10% were seen once. These data were also filed under a second study, of yellow fever vaccine responses in identical twins.

The sample consisted of PBMCs. The receptors come from a woman aged 18-35 years in good health. Each CDR3 is given with its conserved first and last residue. Fields, in order: J gene, clone size, V gene, D gene, CDR3 DNA, CDR3 protein. The D gene is left open where the match is weak. Only part of the rows carry a size: once, few, many, or a class if the clone is expanded.

TRBJ2-7 - TRBV28 TRBD2 TGTGCCAGGGGGGCAATATCAGGGACTAGCGAGCAGTACTTC CARGAISGTSEQYF
TRBJ2-5 few TRBV12-3/TRBV12-4 - TGTGCCAGTTCTGCCGGGACACACCAAGAGACCCAGTACTTC CASSAGTHQETQYF
TRBJ2-7 - TRBV6-1 - TGTGCCAGCAGTGAAGCGTCGAGAACAGATCAGTACTTC CASSEASRTDQYF
TRBJ1-1 many TRBV7-9 TRBD1 TGTGCCAGCGGGACAGTTGAAGCTTTCTTT CASGTVEAFF
TRBJ1-2 - TRBV6-2/TRBV6-3 - TGTGCCAGCAGTTACTCCCTAGACAGAGGCTACACCTTC CASSYSLDRGYTF
TRBJ2-3 few TRBV5-5 - TGTGCCAGCAGCTTCACGACCATTAGCACAGATACGCAGTATTTT CASSFTTISTDTQYF
TRBJ1-2 few TRBV11-1 - TGTGCCAGCAGCTTGGAGAGTCAAGCCTATTATGGCTACACCTTC CASSLESQAYYGYTF
TRBJ2-6 many TRBV2 - TGTGCCAGCAGTGAACTCGGGGGCAGTGGGGCCAACGTCCTGACTTTC CASSELGGSGANVLTF
TRBJ2-2 - TRBV10-3 - TGTGCCATCAACGGGGGTGCGACCGGGGAGCTGTTTTTT CAINGGATGELFF
TRBJ2-5 few TRBV7-2 TRBD2 TGTGCCAGCAGCTTAAGCGGGGGGACCCAGGCCCAGTACTTC CASSLSGGTQAQYF
TRBJ2-7 - TRBV7-2 - TGTGCCAGCAGCTCACAGGGCGGGACCTACGAGCAGTACTTC CASSSQGGTYEQYF
TRBJ2-7 few TRBV28 - TGTGCCAGCAGTTTTCAGGGTTCGGGCTACGAGCAGTACTTC CASSFQGSGYEQYF
TRBJ1-2 few TRBV3-1 TRBD1 TGTGCCAGCAGTGACAGGGGGAGCGGCTACACCTTC CASSDRGSGYTF
TRBJ2-7 many TRBV27 - TGTGCCAGCAGTAAGACAGGCCTCAGCTCCTACGAGCAGTACTTC CASSKTGLSSYEQYF
TRBJ2-2 few TRBV6-1 TRBD2 TGTGCCAGCAGTCCTAGCGGGGGCGGGGCTAACACCGGGGAGCTGTTTTTT CASSPSGGGANTGELFF
TRBJ1-1 few TRBV6-4 - TGTGCCAGCAGAGCGACAGGTTTGAACACTGAAGCTTTCTTT CASRATGLNTEAFF
TRBJ2-5 - TRBV6-2/TRBV6-3 - TGTGCCAGCAGTTACCCCCCGGAGACCCAGTACTTC CASSYPPETQYF
TRBJ2-7 many TRBV11-2 - TGTGCCAGCAGCTTAAGGGACCCCCACGAGCAGTACTTC CASSLRDPHEQYF
TRBJ1-1 many TRBV29-1 TRBD1 TGCAGCGTCGAACAGGGGGTTACTGAAGCTTTCTTT CSVEQGVTEAFF
TRBJ2-3 few TRBV18 TRBD2 TGTGCCAGCTCACCACCGACCGGGGGGGCAATAGATACGCAGTATTTT CASSPPTGGAIDTQYF
TRBJ2-2 few TRBV20-1 TRBD1 TGCAGTGCTGTTAAGAGACAGGGCCCCGGGGAGCTGTTTTTT CSAVKRQGPGELFF
TRBJ2-1 - TRBV30 - TGTGCCTGGAGTGTCGACTATGAGCAGTTCTTC CAWSVDYEQFF
TRBJ1-2 - TRBV6-1 - TGTGCCAGCAGTCCCACCTCCGACACCCGCTATGGCTACACCTTC CASSPTSDTRYGYTF
TRBJ2-7 few TRBV4-2 TRBD1 TGTGCCAGCAGCCAACCCGGGACAGACTCCTACGAGCAGTACTTC CASSQPGTDSYEQYF
TRBJ1-1 few TRBV7-3 - TGTGCCATTCCGGATGGGAACACTGAAGCTTTCTTT CAIPDGNTEAFF
TRBJ1-5 many TRBV6-5 TRBD1 TGTGCCTCCGGACAGGGCCGTCAGCCCCAGCATTTT CASGQGRQPQHF
TRBJ2-1 few TRBV12-3/TRBV12-4 - TGTGCCAGCAGCCCTAGGGGGGCCGGGGATGAGCAGTTCTTC CASSPRGAGDEQFF
TRBJ2-1 many TRBV7-3 - TGTGCCAGCAGCTTAATCTTTGACAATGAGCAGTTCTTC CASSLIFDNEQFF
TRBJ2-2 - TRBV6-5 - TGTGCCAGCAGTTACGTGACAGGAACGACCGGGGAGCTGTTTTTT CASSYVTGTTGELFF
TRBJ2-7 - TRBV5-1 - TGCGCCAGCAGCTTTGAGGAAAACTTTTACGAGCAGTACTTC CASSFEENFYEQYF
TRBJ2-1 few TRBV6-1 TRBD1 TGTGCCAGCAGAACCGGGACAGGGGGCCGATACAATGAGCAGTTCTTC CASRTGTGGRYNEQFF
TRBJ2-7 few TRBV7-8 TRBD1 TGTGCCAGCAGCTCACAGGGGTACTACGAGCAGTACTTC CASSSQGYYEQYF
TRBJ2-7 many TRBV4-3 - TGCGCCAGCAGCCAAGATCTAGGGACTGCCTCCTACGAGCAGTACTTC CASSQDLGTASYEQYF
TRBJ2-1 few TRBV6-5 TRBD1 TGTGCCAGCAGTTACACAGGGGGCGCAATACATGAGCAGTTCTTC CASSYTGGAIHEQFF
TRBJ2-1 few TRBV7-9 - TGTGCCAGCAGCTTAGGGACAGCGATATACAATGAGCAGTTCTTC CASSLGTAIYNEQFF
TRBJ2-7 many TRBV5-1 - TGCGCCAGCAGCTTGACCGGGACCGAGACCTACGAGCAGTACTTC CASSLTGTETYEQYF
TRBJ2-7 - TRBV7-9 TRBD1 TGTGCCAGCAGCTTAAGGGACAGGGACCACGAGCAGTACTTC CASSLRDRDHEQYF
TRBJ2-2 few TRBV12-3/TRBV12-4 - TGTGCCAGCAGGGGGGGAGCCGGGGAGCTGTTTTTT CASRGGAGELFF
TRBJ2-7 - TRBV20-1 - TGCAGTGCTAGACAGGACTTCTACGAGCAGTACTTC CSARQDFYEQYF
TRBJ1-1 few TRBV7-8 TRBD1 TGTGCCAGCAGCTTCTCGGCAGGGGGAGCTTTCTTT CASSFSAGGAFF
TRBJ2-3 few TRBV20-1 TRBD2 TGCAGTGCTAGAATTCTCGCGGGGGATGACACAGATACGCAGTATTTT CSARILAGDDTDTQYF
TRBJ1-5 many TRBV14 - TGTGCCAGCAGCCCCACTGGGTACAATCAGCCCCAGCATTTT CASSPTGYNQPQHF
TRBJ2-1 many TRBV7-2 - TGTGCCAGCAGCCTTTTCACGACAGCGAATGAGCAGTTCTTC CASSLFTTANEQFF
TRBJ2-2 many TRBV4-1 - TGCGCCAGCAGCCAAGGCGTAAACGGAATCTGGATGAACACCGGGGAGCTGTTTTTT CASSQGVNGIWMNTGELFF
TRBJ2-5 few TRBV20-1 TRBD1 TGCAGTGCTAGAGACTCAGGGGGCAAACAAGAGACCCAGTACTTC CSARDSGGKQETQYF
TRBJ2-2 many TRBV5-1 TRBD1 TGCGCCAGCACCCTGACAGGGGGAGACACCGGGGAGCTGTTTTTT CASTLTGGDTGELFF
TRBJ2-3 - TRBV11-2 - TGTGCCAGCAGCCCTCTGAGTGGGACCCGCACAGATACGCAGTATTTT CASSPLSGTRTDTQYF